This T cell receptor (beta chain) is drawn from a study of cytomegalovirus exposure and HLA in healthy donors. Per the germline V gene, CDR1 is KGHSH and CDR2 is LQKENI. CDR3 length: 13 amino acids. V was clipped by 0 bases and J by 11 bases, with 11 bases between them. PCR employed 60 Vbeta and 13 Jbeta primers. Sequenced by immunoSEQ multiplex PCR; TCRdb stores in-frame clones only, minus some. The table lists approximately 76,000 clones, over 60% of them singletons, with approximately 16% in the top ten. The source is a woman in her thirties or forties in good health and CMV-seropositive. The rearrangement joins TRBV18 to TRBJ1-5, with D perhaps matching TRBD1 (6 bases). Source material: PBMCs. CDR3 protein: CASSPPNSGAQHF. The CDR3 coding sequence is TGTGCCAGCTCACCACCGAATTCAGGGGCCCAGCATTTT.